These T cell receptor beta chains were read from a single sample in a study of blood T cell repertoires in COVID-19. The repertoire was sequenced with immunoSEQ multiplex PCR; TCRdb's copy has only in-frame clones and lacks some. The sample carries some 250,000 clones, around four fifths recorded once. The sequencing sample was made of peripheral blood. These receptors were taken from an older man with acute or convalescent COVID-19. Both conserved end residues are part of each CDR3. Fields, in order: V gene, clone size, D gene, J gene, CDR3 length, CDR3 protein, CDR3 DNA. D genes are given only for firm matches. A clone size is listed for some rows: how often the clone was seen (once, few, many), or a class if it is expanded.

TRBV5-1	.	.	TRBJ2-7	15	CASSFSSGSLYEQYF	TGCGCCAGCAGCTTTTCATCAGGGTCTCTCTACGAGCAGTACTTC
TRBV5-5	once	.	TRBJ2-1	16	CASSPIADTSYNEQFF	TGTGCCAGCAGCCCTATAGCGGATACCTCCTACAATGAGCAGTTCTTC
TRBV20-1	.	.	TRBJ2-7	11	CSARSGHEQYF	TGCAGTGCTAGGAGCGGTCACGAGCAGTACTTC
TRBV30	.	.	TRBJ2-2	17	CAWTRAGRFRGTGELFF	TGTGCCTGGACTCGGGCAGGCCGATTTCGGGGCACCGGGGAGCTGTTTTTT
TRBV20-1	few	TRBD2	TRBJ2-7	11	CSASGTYEQYF	TGCAGCGCTAGCGGGACCTACGAGCAGTACTTC
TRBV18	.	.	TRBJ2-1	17	CASSPAQVQSSYNEQFF	TGTGCCAGCTCACCAGCTCAGGTACAGAGCTCCTACAATGAGCAGTTCTTC
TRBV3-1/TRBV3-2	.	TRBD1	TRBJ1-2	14	CASSQPGQLYGYTF	TGTGCCAGCAGCCAACCGGGACAGCTTTATGGCTACACCTTC
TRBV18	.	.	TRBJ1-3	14	CASSPIDAADTIYF	TGTGCCAGCTCACCGATCGATGCGGCTGACACCATATATTTT
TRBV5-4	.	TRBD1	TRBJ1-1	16	CASSPSNDRANTEAFF	TGTGCCAGCAGCCCCTCAAACGACAGGGCGAACACTGAAGCTTTCTTT
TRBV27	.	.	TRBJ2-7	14	CASSLSQGIHEQYF	TGTGCCAGCAGTTTATCCCAGGGGATCCACGAGCAGTACTTC
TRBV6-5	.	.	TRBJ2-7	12	CASSVTAVEQYF	TGTGCCAGCAGCGTGACAGCAGTCGAGCAGTACTTC
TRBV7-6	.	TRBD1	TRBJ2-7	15	CASSPGTGPYYEQYF	TGTGCCAGCAGCCCCGGGACAGGGCCCTACTACGAGCAGTACTTC
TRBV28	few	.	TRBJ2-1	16	CASSLGGLGLEDEQFF	TGTGCCAGCAGTTTGGGCGGATTGGGACTGGAAGATGAGCAGTTCTTC
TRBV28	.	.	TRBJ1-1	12	CASRPQETEAFF	TGTGCCAGCAGGCCACAGGAAACTGAAGCTTTCTTT
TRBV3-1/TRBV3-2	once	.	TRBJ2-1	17	CASSQGQFLGSYNEQFF	TGTGCCAGCAGCCAAGGTCAATTCCTCGGCTCCTACAATGAGCAGTTCTTC
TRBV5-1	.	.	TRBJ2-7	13	CASSGGATYEQYF	TGCGCCAGCAGTGGGGGGGCGACCTACGAGCAGTACTTC
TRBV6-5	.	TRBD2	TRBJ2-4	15	CASRDGLAGQNIQYF	TGTGCCAGCAGAGATGGACTAGCGGGCCAAAACATTCAGTACTTC
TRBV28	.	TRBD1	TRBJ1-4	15	CASRGTAPTNEKLFF	TGTGCCAGCCGGGGGACAGCCCCAACTAATGAAAAACTGTTTTTT
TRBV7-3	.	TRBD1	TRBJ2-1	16	CASSLTRTGDHNEQFF	TGTGCCAGCAGCTTAACTAGGACAGGGGACCATAATGAGCAGTTCTTC
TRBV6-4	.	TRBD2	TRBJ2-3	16	CASSEVAGVFADTQYF	TGTGCCAGCAGTGAGGTAGCGGGGGTCTTCGCAGATACGCAGTATTTT
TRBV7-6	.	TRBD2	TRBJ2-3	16	CASSANLAERTDTQYF	TGTGCCAGCAGCGCTAATCTAGCGGAACGCACAGATACGCAGTATTTT
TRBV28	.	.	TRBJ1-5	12	CASTSSVQPQHF	TGTGCCAGCACCTCCTCCGTTCAGCCCCAGCATTTT
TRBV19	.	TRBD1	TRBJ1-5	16	CASSYSPGQEDQPQHF	TGTGCCAGTAGTTATTCTCCGGGACAGGAGGATCAGCCCCAGCATTTT
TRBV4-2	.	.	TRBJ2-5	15	CASSQDPGVRETQYF	TGTGCCAGCAGCCAAGATCCGGGAGTAAGGGAGACCCAGTACTTC
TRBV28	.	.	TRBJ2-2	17	CASTILIGGPPTGELFF	TGTGCCAGCACCATCCTTATAGGGGGTCCCCCGACCGGGGAGCTGTTTTTT
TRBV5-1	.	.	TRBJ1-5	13	CASSLVGNQPQHF	TGCGCCAGCAGCTTGGTCGGCAATCAGCCCCAGCATTTT
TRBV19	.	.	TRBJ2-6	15	CASRRDAAGANVLTF	TGTGCCAGTAGAAGAGATGCGGCGGGGGCCAACGTCCTGACTTTC
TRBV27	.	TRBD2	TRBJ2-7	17	CASSFSGAASARYEQYF	TGTGCCAGCAGTTTTAGCGGGGCGGCCTCGGCGAGATACGAGCAGTACTTC
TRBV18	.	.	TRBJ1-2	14	CASSPGRGGHGYTF	TGTGCCAGCTCACCGGGCAGGGGCGGCCATGGCTACACCTTC
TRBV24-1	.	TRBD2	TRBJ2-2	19	CATSDLFGTSGTGPGELFF	TGTGCCACCAGTGATTTATTCGGGACTAGCGGGACGGGGCCCGGGGAGCTGTTTTTT
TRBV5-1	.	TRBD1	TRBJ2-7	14	CASSPQGQGDEQYF	TGCGCCAGCAGCCCCCAGGGTCAGGGGGACGAGCAGTACTTC
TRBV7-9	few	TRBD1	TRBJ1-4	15	CASTKQTGINEKLFF	TGTGCCAGCACCAAACAGACAGGGATAAATGAAAAACTGTTTTTT
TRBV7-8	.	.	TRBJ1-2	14	CASSSRPQGYGYTF	TGTGCCAGCAGCTCCCGTCCGCAGGGCTATGGCTACACCTTC
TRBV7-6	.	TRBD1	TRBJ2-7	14	CASSRTGNSYEQYF	TGTGCCAGCAGCCGGACAGGGAATTCCTACGAGCAGTACTTC
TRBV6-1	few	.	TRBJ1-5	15	CASSEKRAVVQPQHF	TGTGCCAGCAGTGAAAAGAGGGCGGTCGTTCAGCCCCAGCATTTT
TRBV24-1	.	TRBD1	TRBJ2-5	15	CATSDSSGGKETQYF	TGTGCCACCAGTGATTCGTCAGGGGGCAAAGAGACCCAGTACTTC